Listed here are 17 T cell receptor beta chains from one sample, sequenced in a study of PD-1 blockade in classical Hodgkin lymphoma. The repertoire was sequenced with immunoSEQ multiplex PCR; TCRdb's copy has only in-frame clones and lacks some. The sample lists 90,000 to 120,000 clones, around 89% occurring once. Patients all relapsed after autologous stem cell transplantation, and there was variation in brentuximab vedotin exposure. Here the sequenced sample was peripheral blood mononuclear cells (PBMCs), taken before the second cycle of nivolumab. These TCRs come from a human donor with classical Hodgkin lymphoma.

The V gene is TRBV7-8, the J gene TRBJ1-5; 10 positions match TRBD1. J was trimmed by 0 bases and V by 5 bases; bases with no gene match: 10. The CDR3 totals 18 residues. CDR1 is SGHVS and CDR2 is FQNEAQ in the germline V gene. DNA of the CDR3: TGTGCCAGCAGCCGAGCGACAGGGGGCGGACATAGCAATCAGCCCCAGCATTTT. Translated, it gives CASSRATGGGHSNQPQHF.

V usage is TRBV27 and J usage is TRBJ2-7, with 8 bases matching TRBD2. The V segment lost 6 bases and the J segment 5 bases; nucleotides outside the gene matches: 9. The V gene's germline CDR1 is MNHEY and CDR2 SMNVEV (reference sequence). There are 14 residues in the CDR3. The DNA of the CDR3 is TGTGCCAGCAGCCCGGGAGGGCCTTACGACGAGCAGTACTTC. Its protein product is CASSPGGPYDEQYF.

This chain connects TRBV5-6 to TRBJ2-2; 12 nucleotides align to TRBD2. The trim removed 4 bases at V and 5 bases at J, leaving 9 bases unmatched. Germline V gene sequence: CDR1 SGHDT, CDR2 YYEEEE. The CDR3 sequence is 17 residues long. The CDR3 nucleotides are TGTGCCAGCAGCCTGCCCGGACTAGCGGGACGGACCGGGGAGCTGTTTTTT. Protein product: CASSLPGLAGRTGELFF.

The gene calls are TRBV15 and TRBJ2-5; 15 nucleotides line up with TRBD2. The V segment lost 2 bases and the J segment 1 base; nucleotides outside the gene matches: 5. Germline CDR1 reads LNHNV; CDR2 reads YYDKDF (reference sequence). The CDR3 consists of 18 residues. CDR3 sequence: CATSRRGLAGGIQETQYF. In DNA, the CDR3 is TGTGCCACCAGCAGACGGGGACTAGCGGGAGGTATCCAAGAGACCCAGTACTTC.

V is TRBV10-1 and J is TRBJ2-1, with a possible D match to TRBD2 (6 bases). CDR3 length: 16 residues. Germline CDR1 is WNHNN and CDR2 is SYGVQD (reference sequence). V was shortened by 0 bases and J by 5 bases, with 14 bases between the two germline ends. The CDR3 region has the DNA TGCGCCAGCAGTGAGTCGGGGGGAGCGGACGACAATGAGCAGTTCTTC. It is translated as CASSESGGADDNEQFF.

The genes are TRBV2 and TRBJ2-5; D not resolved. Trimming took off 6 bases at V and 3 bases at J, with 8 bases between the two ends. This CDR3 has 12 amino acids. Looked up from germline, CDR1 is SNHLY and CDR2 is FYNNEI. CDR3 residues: CASSDSEETQYF. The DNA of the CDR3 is TGTGCCAGCAGCGACTCTGAAGAGACCCAGTACTTC.

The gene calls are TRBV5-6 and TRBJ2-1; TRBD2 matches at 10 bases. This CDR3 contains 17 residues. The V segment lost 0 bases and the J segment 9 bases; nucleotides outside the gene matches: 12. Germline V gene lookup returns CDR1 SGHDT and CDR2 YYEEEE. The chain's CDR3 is CASSLGATSGKGGEQFF. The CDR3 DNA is TGTGCCAGCAGCTTGGGGGCAACTAGCGGGAAAGGAGGTGAGCAGTTCTTC.

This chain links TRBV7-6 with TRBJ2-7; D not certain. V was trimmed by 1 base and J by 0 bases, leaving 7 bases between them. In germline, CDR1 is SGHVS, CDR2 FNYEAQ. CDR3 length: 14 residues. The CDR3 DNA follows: TGTGCCAGCAGCTTAGGACAAAGCTCCTACGAGCAGTACTTC. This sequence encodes CASSLGQSSYEQYF.

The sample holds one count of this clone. The CDR3 sequence: CASSLGTTPNYGYTF. The CDR3 nucleotides read TGTGCCAGCAGTTTAGGGACAACTCCTAACTATGGCTACACCTTC. The chain links TRBV28 to TRBJ1-2; weak D call: TRBD1 (6 bases). The germline V and J ends were trimmed by 2 bases and 0 bases, with 10 bases remaining between them. CDR1 and CDR2 from the germline V gene are MDHEN and SYDVKM. The CDR3 is 15 residues long.

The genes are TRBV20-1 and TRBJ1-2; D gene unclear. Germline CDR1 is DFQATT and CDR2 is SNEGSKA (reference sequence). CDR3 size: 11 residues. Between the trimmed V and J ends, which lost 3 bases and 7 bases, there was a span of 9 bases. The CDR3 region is CSARPRLGYTF. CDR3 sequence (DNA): TGCAGTGCTAGGCCCAGACTTGGCTACACCTTC.

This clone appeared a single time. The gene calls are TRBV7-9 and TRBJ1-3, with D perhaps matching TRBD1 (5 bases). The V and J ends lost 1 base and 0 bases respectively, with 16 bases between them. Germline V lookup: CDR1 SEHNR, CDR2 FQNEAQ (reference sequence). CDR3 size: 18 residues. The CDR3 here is CASSLGTGARNSGNTIYF. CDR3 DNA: TGTGCCAGCAGCTTAGGGACCGGGGCAAGGAACTCTGGAAACACCATATATTTT.

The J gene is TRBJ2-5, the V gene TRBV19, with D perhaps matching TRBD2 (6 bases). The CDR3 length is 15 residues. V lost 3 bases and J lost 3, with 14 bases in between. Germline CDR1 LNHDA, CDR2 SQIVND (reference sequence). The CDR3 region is CASSIGVAAKETQYF. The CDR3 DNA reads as TGTGCCAGTAGTATTGGGGTAGCGGCTAAAGAGACCCAGTACTTC.

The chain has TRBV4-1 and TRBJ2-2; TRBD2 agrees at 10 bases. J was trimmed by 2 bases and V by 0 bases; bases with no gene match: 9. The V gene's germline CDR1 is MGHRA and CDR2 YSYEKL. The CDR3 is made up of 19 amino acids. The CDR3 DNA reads TGCGCCAGCAGCCAAGACCCCTCTAGCGGGAGCCGTAACACCGGGGAGCTGTTTTTT. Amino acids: CASSQDPSSGSRNTGELFF.

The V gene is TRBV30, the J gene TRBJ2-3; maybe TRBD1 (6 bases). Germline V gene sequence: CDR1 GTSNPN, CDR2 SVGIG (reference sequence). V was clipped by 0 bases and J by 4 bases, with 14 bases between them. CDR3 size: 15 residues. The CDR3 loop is CAWSVVDSIPDTQYF. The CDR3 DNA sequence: TGTGCCTGGAGTGTAGTGGACAGCATCCCAGATACGCAGTATTTT.

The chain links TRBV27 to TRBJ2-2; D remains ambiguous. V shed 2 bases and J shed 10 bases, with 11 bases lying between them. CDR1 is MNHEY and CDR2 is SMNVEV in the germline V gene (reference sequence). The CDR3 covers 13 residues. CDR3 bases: TGTGCCAGCAGTTTACTCGGGCCGGAGGAGCTGTTTTTT. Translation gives CASSLLGPEELFF.

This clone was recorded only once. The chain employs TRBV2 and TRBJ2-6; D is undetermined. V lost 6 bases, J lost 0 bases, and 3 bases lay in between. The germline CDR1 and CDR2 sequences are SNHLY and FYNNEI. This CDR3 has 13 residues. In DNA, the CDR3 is TGTGCCAGCAGGGACTCTGGGGCCAACGTCCTGACTTTC. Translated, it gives CASRDSGANVLTF. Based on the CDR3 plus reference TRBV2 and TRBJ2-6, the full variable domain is EPEVTQTPSHQVTQMGQEVILRCVPISNHLYFYWYRQILGQKVEFLVSFYNNEISEKSEIFDDQFSVERPDGSNFTLKIRSTKLEDSAMYFCASRDSGANVLTFGAGSRLTVL.

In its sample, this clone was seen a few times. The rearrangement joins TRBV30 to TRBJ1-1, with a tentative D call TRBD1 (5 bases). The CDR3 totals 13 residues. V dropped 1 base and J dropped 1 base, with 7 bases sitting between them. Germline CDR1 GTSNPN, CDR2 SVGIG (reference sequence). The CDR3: CAWSGQRNTEAFF. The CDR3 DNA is TGTGCCTGGAGTGGACAGAGGAACACTGAAGCTTTCTTT.